The clone carrying this T cell receptor beta chain showed up many times. The antigen is not known. Trimming cost V 6 bases and J 0 bases; bases outside gene matches: 4. In germline, CDR1 is SGHTA, CDR2 FQGNSA. The CDR3 length is 14 residues. As for treatment: PENTA 11 planned treatment interruption arm or continuous ART arm. The sample belongs to a study of HIV-infected children after antiretroviral therapy interruption. General study results and limits: Naive CD4+ Gini coefficient rose by interruption end, suggesting clonal expansion.

Unique molecular identifiers were included in an RNA-based 3' RACE TCR library. TCRdb ran MiXCR on the 3' RACE reads and lists one entry per CDR3 protein. This sample has approximately 89,000 distinct CDR3 sequences, with approximately 6.9% found just once. The genes are TRBV7-2 and TRBJ1-1; TRBD1 matches at 7 bases. This clonotype originated in a pool of human donors with HIV. This material consisted of CD45RA+ CD4+ T cells from PBMCs, pooled from several time points, taken from a donor given antiretroviral therapy, either interrupted or continuous. The subset here: naive CD4+ CD45RA+ CD45RO- T cells. For the CDR3, the DNA is TGTGCCAGCAGAGAGGGACAGTTGAACACTGAAGCTTTCTTT. Residues: CASREGQLNTEAFF.